One and the same sample provided the 16 T cell receptor beta chains below, sequenced in a study of identical twins. TCRdb recomputed calls from the 5' RACE reads with MiXCR, one row per CDR3 protein. Here the sample spans around 680,000 distinct CDR3 sequences, 8.5% to 9.5% being singletons. Another study also made use of these data, one on yellow fever vaccine responses in identical twins.

Sequencing input: PBMCs. These receptors were collected from a woman between 18 and 29 years old in good health.

This clonotype was detected a few times. This CDR3 is CASSPTGLVVYEQYF. The CDR3 nucleotides are TGTGCCAGCAGCCCAACGGGACTAGTAGTCTACGAGCAGTACTTC. The V and J genes are TRBV7-9 and TRBJ2-7, with 8 bases identical to TRBD2. V dropped 5 bases and J dropped 3; count of bases not matched to a gene: 9. Germline CDR1 reads SEHNR; CDR2 reads FQNEAQ (reference sequence). The CDR3 is 15 amino acids.

J is TRBJ2-7 and V is TRBV3-1, with TRBD1 as a possible D gene (8 bases). Germline CDR1 and CDR2: LGHDT and YNNKEL (reference sequence). V shed 4 bases and J shed 3 bases, with 22 bases lying between them. The CDR3 contains 17 residues. CDR3 sequence: CASSPRGLADIYYEQYF. The DNA for the CDR3 is TGTGCCAGCAGCCCCAGGGGGCTAGCGGATATCTACTACGAGCAGTACTTC.

The chain uses TRBV28 and TRBJ2-3; tentatively, D is TRBD1 (6 bases). With 6 bases removed from V and 4 bases from J, the gap between germline ends came to 17 bases. CDR3 size: 15 residues. Germline V gives CDR1 MDHEN, CDR2 SYDVKM. The CDR3 nucleotides read TGTGCCAGCAGGGGGGCAGGGCAGGGTTCAGATACGCAGTATTTT. Amino acid sequence: CASRGAGQGSDTQYF.

This clonotype was picked up a small number of times. V is TRBV20-1 and J is TRBJ1-2, with D possibly TRBD1 on 5 matching bases. This CDR3 has 12 residues. V lost 4 bases and J 7 bases, leaving 13 bases between the germline ends. From germline, CDR1 is DFQATT and CDR2 SNEGSKA (reference sequence). The CDR3 is CSAISRDSGYTF. The CDR3 DNA reads as TGCAGTGCTATCTCCAGGGACTCTGGCTACACCTTC.

The rearrangement joins TRBV5-4 to TRBJ2-1; D is possibly TRBD2 (6 bases). The germline V gene has CDR1 SGHNT and CDR2 YYREEE (reference sequence). The ends were cut back, 0 bases at V and 1 base at J, with 14 bases in the middle. The CDR3 sequence is 17 residues long. The CDR3 here is CASSLVSGKLSYNEQFF. CDR3 sequence (DNA): TGTGCCAGCAGCTTGGTTAGCGGAAAACTTTCCTACAATGAGCAGTTCTTC. Full variable domain (outside the CDR3, taken from reference TRBV5-4 and TRBJ2-1): ETGVTQSPTHLIKTRGQQVTLRCSSQSGHNTVSWYQQALGQGPQFIFQYYREEENGRGNFPPRFSGLQFPNYSSELNVNALELDDSALYLCASSLVSGKLSYNEQFFGPGTRLTVL.

The genes are TRBV12-3 or TRBV12-4 and TRBJ2-2; the D is unclear. The CDR3 is made up of 15 amino acids. V shed 5 bases and J shed 1 base, with 11 bases lying between them. The chain's CDR3 is CASSDDGKNTGELFF. CDR3 DNA sequence: TGTGCCAGCAGTGACGACGGAAAGAACACCGGGGAGCTGTTTTTT.

Only a few counts were recorded for this clonotype. This chain links TRBV21-1 with TRBJ2-2; the D segment call TRBD1 is taken from the table without a DNA check. TRBV21-1 is noted as a pseudogene. CDR3 size: 17 residues. The CDR3 region is CASNPNKWGHETGELFF. In DNA form, the CDR3 reads TGTGCCAGCAACCCAAATAAATGGGGACACGAGACCGGGGAGCTGTTTTTT.

V is TRBV30 and J is TRBJ2-7; 13 bases are shared with TRBD2. The CDR3 extends over 13 amino acids. Germline V gene lookup returns CDR1 GTSNPN and CDR2 SVGIG (reference sequence). Trimming at V came to 5 bases and at J to 7 bases, leaving 5 bases not matched to a gene. Here the CDR3 DNA reads TGTGCCTGGGGTCCGGGACTAGCGGGAGAGCAGTACTTC. Its protein is CAWGPGLAGEQYF. Drawing the rest from reference TRBV30 and TRBJ2-7, the complete variable domain is SQTIHQWPATLVQPVGSPLSLECTVEGTSNPNLYWYRQAAGRGLQLLFYSVGIGQISSEVPQNLSASRPQDRQFILSSKKLLLSDSGFYLCAWGPGLAGEQYFGPGTRLTVT.

This clonotype was counted ten times or more. The chain combines TRBV29-1 with TRBJ2-7; 8 bases map to TRBD2. The CDR3 is 13 residues long. Germline V gives CDR1 SQVTM, CDR2 ANQGSEA. With V trimmed by 6 bases and J by 1 base, 5 bases remained unmatched. CDR3: CSVGTSGSYEQYF. The CDR3 nucleotides read TGCAGCGTGGGAACTAGCGGTTCCTACGAGCAGTACTTC.

As concerns this clonotype: This could be a read error, since a much larger clone is one nucleotide away. The V and J genes are TRBV7-2 and TRBJ2-5; D not resolved. Germline V gene lookup returns CDR1 SGHTA and CDR2 FQGNSA. The CDR3 consists of 13 residues. V was clipped by 3 bases and J by 0 bases, with 5 bases between them. The CDR3 DNA follows: TGTGCCAGCAGCTTCCAGTACCAAGAGACCCAGTACTTC. This encodes CASSFQYQETQYF.

This chain connects TRBV30 to TRBJ2-3, with D perhaps TRBD1 or TRBD2 (5 bases each). Trimming pared 0 bases from V and 0 bases from J, leaving 10 bases between. This CDR3 comprises 15 residues. Germline V gene lookup returns CDR1 GTSNPN and CDR2 SVGIG (reference sequence). CDR3 sequence reads: CAWSVWGSSTDTQYF. CDR3 in DNA: TGTGCCTGGAGTGTATGGGGGTCTAGCACAGATACGCAGTATTTT.

This chain links TRBV20-1 with TRBJ2-7; D not resolved. Trimming pared 2 bases from V and 5 bases from J, leaving 7 bases between. Per the germline V gene, CDR1 is DFQATT and CDR2 is SNEGSKA (reference sequence). The CDR3 consists of 11 residues. The CDR3 here is CSARLRNEQYF. DNA of the CDR3: TGCAGTGCTAGACTCCGGAACGAGCAGTACTTC.

This clonotype was counted many times. This rearrangement joins TRBV4-3 to TRBJ2-2, with a weak D call TRBD2 (6 bases). V was clipped by 1 base and J by 5 bases, with 17 bases between them. Per germline, CDR1 LGHNA and CDR2 YSLEER. There are 17 residues in the CDR3. The CDR3 sequence is CASSQATLADLTGELFF. For the CDR3, the DNA is TGCGCCAGCAGCCAAGCAACACTAGCCGACCTGACCGGGGAGCTGTTTTTT.

Many counts were recorded for this clonotype. This chain links TRBV28 with TRBJ2-7, with D possibly matching TRBD1 (6 bases). Trimming pared 2 bases from V and 0 bases from J, leaving 8 bases between. The V gene's germline CDR1 is MDHEN and CDR2 SYDVKM. The CDR3 is 14 residues long. The CDR3 sequence: CASSLQGSSYEQYF. For the CDR3, the DNA is TGTGCCAGCAGTTTACAGGGGAGCTCCTACGAGCAGTACTTC.

The chain uses TRBV7-9 and TRBJ1-6; D not resolved. CDR1 SEHNR and CDR2 FQNEAQ come from the germline V gene (reference sequence). The CDR3 is made up of 15 amino acids. V lost 5 bases, J lost 7 bases, and 15 bases lay in between. CDR3 sequence reads: CASSATKAENSPLHF. Here the CDR3 DNA reads TGTGCCAGCAGCGCCACGAAGGCGGAGAATTCACCCCTCCACTTT.

This clonotype was detected a few times. V usage is TRBV19 and J usage is TRBJ2-2; D is perhaps TRBD1 or TRBD2 (7 bases each). Germline V lookup: CDR1 LNHDA, CDR2 SQIVND (reference sequence). V gave up 7 bases and J gave up 13 bases, with 19 bases separating them. The CDR3 totals 13 residues. The CDR3 loop is CASKSIDREGLFF. In DNA form, the CDR3 reads TGTGCCAGTAAAAGCATCGACAGGGAGGGGCTGTTTTTT.